The T cell receptor beta chain under discussion was sequenced for a study of CD8+ T cells in alopecia areata. V gave up 5 bases and J gave up 3 bases; unmatched junction bases: 15. The V gene's germline CDR1 is SQVTM and CDR2 ANQGSEA. The CDR3 has 17 amino acids. Extracted from the samples, RNA was reverse transcribed into cDNA to serve as the sequencing template. TCRdb keeps only in-frame clones here, not all; method: immunoSEQ multiplex PCR. The data contain roughly 100,000 clones, 55% of them singletons. Sorting from PBMCs produced CD4+ and CD8+ T cells. This clone was counted only a few times. The genes are TRBV29-1 and TRBJ2-3; 9 positions match TRBD2. The source of this sequence is a human donor in good health. The sequenced sample was CD4+ T cells sorted from blood. The CDR3 DNA sequence: TGCAGCGTTCCACTTGATGGCGGGGGGGCCAGGACAGATACGCAGTATTTT. This codes for CSVPLDGGGARTDTQYF.